A single sample gave rise to the 15 T cell receptor beta chains below, sequenced in a study of T cells in Graves' hyperthyroidism and ophthalmopathy. Amplification yielded TCR beta CDR3 regions, with RNA transcripts as the source. The HTBI set primed first-round TCR CDR3 RT-PCR. TCRdb used MiXCR to reprocess the multiplex PCR reads, holding one entry per CDR3 protein. This table holds 400,000 or so distinct CDR3 sequences, around an eighth found once. The sample consisted of blood. These receptor sequences come from a man in his fifties or sixties with Graves' ophthalmopathy.

This clonotype was recorded a few times. The V gene is TRBV15, the J gene TRBJ2-5; D is possibly TRBD1 or TRBD2 (5 bases each). From germline, CDR1 is LNHNV and CDR2 YYDKDF (reference sequence). The CDR3 has 15 amino acids. The V end lost 0 bases, the J end lost 1 base, and 9 bases lay between the germline ends. The CDR3 DNA follows: TGTGCCACCAGCAGAGATCTAGGGACCCAAGAGACCCAGTACTTC. Protein product: CATSRDLGTQETQYF.

This clonotype was recorded a few times. The V gene is TRBV24-1, the J gene TRBJ2-7; the match to TRBD1 covers 10 bases. J gave up 0 bases and V 3 bases, and 4 bases lay outside the gene matches. Germline CDR1 reads KGHDR; CDR2 reads SFDVKD. The CDR3 is 16 amino acids. This CDR3 is CATSDVGQGRSYEQYF. The CDR3 bases are TGTGCCACCAGTGATGTGGGACAGGGGCGCTCCTACGAGCAGTACTTC.

This clonotype turned up a few times. The gene calls are TRBV12-3 or TRBV12-4 and TRBJ1-5; possibly TRBD1 for D (6 bases). V lost 3 bases and J 8 bases, leaving 11 bases between the germline ends. The CDR3 length is 13 residues. CDR3 region: CASSFRGPKPQHF. The CDR3 nucleotides read TGTGCCAGCAGTTTTCGGGGGCCCAAGCCCCAGCATTTT.

This clonotype turned up a few times. A much larger clonotype is one base distant, so this may be a read error. The chain joins TRBV19 to TRBJ1-1, with 7 bases identical to TRBD1. The CDR3 is 15 amino acids. V lost 4 bases and J lost 6; bases outside the gene matches: 11. Germline CDR1 is LNHDA and CDR2 is SQIVND (reference sequence). Written as DNA, the CDR3 is TGTGCCAGTAGTACATCGACAGGGTTCGGCGCTGAAGCTTTCTTT. This translates into CASSTSTGFGAEAFF.

The chain has TRBV27 and TRBJ2-2, with no clear D. The CDR3 has 14 amino acids. Germline assignment: CDR1 MNHEY and CDR2 SMNVEV (reference sequence). The V end was cut by 2 bases, the J end by 4 bases, with 8 bases between. The DNA for the CDR3 is TGTGCCAGCAGTTTACCGTATAGCACCGGGGAGCTGTTTTTT. This encodes CASSLPYSTGELFF.

Many counts were recorded for this clonotype. The V call is TRBV7-8, the J call TRBJ1-1; 12 nucleotides agree with TRBD1. The CDR3 totals 15 residues. The germline gives CDR1 SGHVS, CDR2 FQNEAQ. The J segment lost 6 bases and the V segment lost 5 bases, leaving 7 bases of the junction unmatched. The CDR3 reads CASSTGTGGFSEAFF. CDR3 DNA sequence: TGTGCCAGCAGCACTGGGACAGGGGGCTTTTCTGAAGCTTTCTTT.

The chain has TRBV9 and TRBJ2-1, with 7 bases identical to TRBD1. V shed 3 bases, J shed 6 bases, and the junction held 9 bases outside the gene matches. The CDR3 totals 15 residues. Germline V gene lookup returns CDR1 SGDLS and CDR2 YYNGEE. CDR3 protein: CASSGTGTVSNEQFF. The CDR3 region has the DNA TGTGCCAGCAGCGGTACCGGGACAGTATCCAATGAGCAGTTCTTC.

The rearrangement links TRBV27 to TRBJ1-2; TRBD1 might be the D (5 bases). CDR1 MNHEY and CDR2 SMNVEV come from the germline V gene (reference sequence). Trimming removed 0 bases from V and 3 bases from J, with 14 bases in between. CDR3 length: 16 amino acids. The CDR3 DNA sequence: TGTGCCAGCAGTTTATCAGGCAACAGGCCCGACTATGGCTACACCTTC. This gives the protein CASSLSGNRPDYGYTF.

Ten or more counts support this clonotype. The chain combines TRBV24-1 with TRBJ2-1; 10 bases align to TRBD2. CDR1 KGHDR and CDR2 SFDVKD come from the germline V gene. With V trimmed by 3 bases and J by 2 bases, 3 bases remained unmatched. CDR3 length equals 16 residues. The CDR3 sequence: CATSDVTSGPYNEQFF. As DNA, the CDR3 is TGTGCCACCAGTGATGTGACTAGCGGGCCCTACAATGAGCAGTTCTTC.

This clonotype has at least ten counts. The V and J genes are TRBV19 and TRBJ1-2, with D unclear. Germline V gene sequence: CDR1 LNHDA, CDR2 SQIVND (reference sequence). There are 15 residues in the CDR3. Trimming took off 5 bases at V and 0 bases at J, with 13 bases between the two ends. The CDR3 loop is CASSPTQRANYGYTF. DNA of the CDR3: TGTGCCAGTAGTCCCACTCAGAGAGCTAACTATGGCTACACCTTC.

The V call is TRBV4-1, the J call TRBJ1-5, with TRBD1 matching over 7 bases. The CDR3 length is 15 residues. Per the germline V gene, CDR1 is MGHRA and CDR2 is YSYEKL. The ends lost 1 base at V and 4 bases at J; junction bases unmatched: 4. The CDR3 region is CASSQGTGENQPQHF. For the CDR3, the DNA is TGCGCCAGCAGCCAAGGCACAGGGGAGAATCAGCCCCAGCATTTT.

The chain has TRBV19 and TRBJ1-1, with D possibly matching TRBD1 (6 bases). CDR1 is LNHDA, CDR2 SQIVND, per germline (reference sequence). This CDR3 comprises 13 residues. Between the trimmed V and J ends, which lost 6 bases and 4 bases, there was a span of 12 bases. CDR3 region: CASSGPGVTEAFF. The CDR3 DNA reads TGTGCCAGTAGCGGACCAGGGGTCACTGAAGCTTTCTTT.

This clonotype was counted at least ten times. V is TRBV5-4 and J is TRBJ2-7, with TRBD1 matching over 7 bases. The CDR3 has 14 amino acids. CDR1 is SGHNT, CDR2 YYREEE, per germline (reference sequence). With V trimmed by 3 bases and J by 0 bases, 3 bases remained unmatched. CDR3 amino acids: CASSYRDSSYEQYF. The CDR3 DNA reads TGTGCCAGCAGCTATAGGGACAGCTCCTACGAGCAGTACTTC. The variable domain in full, with the rest retrieved from reference TRBV5-4 and TRBJ2-7, is ETGVTQSPTHLIKTRGQQVTLRCSSQSGHNTVSWYQQALGQGPQFIFQYYREEENGRGNFPPRFSGLQFPNYSSELNVNALELDDSALYLCASSYRDSSYEQYFGPGTRLTVT.

Points on this clonotype: A much larger clone is a single base away; this may be a read error. The chain carries TRBV15 and TRBJ1-4; D gene ambiguous. V dropped 4 bases and J dropped 5 bases, with 14 bases sitting between them. The germline V gene encodes CDR1 LNHNV and CDR2 YYDKDF (reference sequence). CDR3 size: 15 residues. The DNA of the CDR3 is TGTGCCACCAGCATAGACGGCGATTCAAATGAAAAACTGTTTTTT. Protein product: CATSIDGDSNEKLFF.

This CDR3 reads CASSMQTGTAWRETQYF. For the CDR3, the DNA is TGTGCCAGCAGTATGCAGACCGGGACTGCGTGGAGGGAGACCCAGTACTTC. The rearrangement joins TRBV6-1 to TRBJ2-5, with D perhaps TRBD2 (6 bases). Trimming took off 5 bases at V and 5 bases at J, with 24 bases between the two ends. This CDR3 is built from 17 residues. Looked up from germline, CDR1 is MNHNS and CDR2 is SASEGT.